The T cell receptor (beta chain) described here comes from a study of TIL therapy for anti-PD-1-resistant metastatic lung cancer. The study, taken as a whole, reports: Compared with baseline intratumoral T cells, expanded TIL cultures were more clonal and less diverse (roughly 6.5% vs 31%).

Details on this clone: The antigen is undetermined.

Time point here: pre-treatment sample, taken before nivolumab and TIL therapy. Pleural nodules or supraclavicular lymph nodes made up most of the excised metastases sampled. The libraries were made with immunoSEQ v3. This table comes from immunoSEQ multiplex PCR, and its TCRdb copy is limited to in-frame clones, with some not included. The data contain about 10,000 clones, 50% to 65% of them singletons. The CDR3 loop spans 18 amino acids. Trimming took 6 bases from V and 0 from J, leaving 21 bases between them. Germline CDR1 and CDR2: MDHEN and SYDVKM. Sample: tumor tissue, taken at baseline. The J gene is TRBJ2-4, the V gene TRBV28, with D tentatively TRBD1 or TRBD2 (5 bases each). This receptor was taken from a person aged 25 to 79 with non-small cell lung cancer. CDR3 in DNA: TGTGCCAGCAGCCGCCCGGACTCGACAGCTCTAGCCAAAAACATTCAGTACTTC. Protein: CASSRPDSTALAKNIQYF.